This TCR beta chain was sequenced in a study of vaccination effects on CD4 cells after COVID-19. Subsequent to a culture period of about ten days, CD4+ T cells were isolated. The vaccine given was either BNT162b2 or mRNA-1273, in two doses. The healthy vaccine recipients, who had no prior SARS-CoV-2 infection, showed negative nucleocapsid antibodies. The protocol was immunoSEQ multiplex PCR, while the TCRdb copy is restricted to in-frame clones and leaves out a portion. This sample has about 57,000 clones, with nearly 80% found just once. Details on this clone: Its antigen is currently unknown.

This clonotype was obtained from a human donor who received a COVID-19 vaccine. The starting material was CD4+ T cells from PBMCs cultured without peptide, obtained after COVID-19 vaccination.

The CDR3: CAWSATQGGQPQHF. The CDR3 coding sequence is TGTGCCTGGAGTGCGACACAGGGCGGTCAGCCCCAGCATTTT. V and J are TRBV30 and TRBJ1-5; possible D gene TRBD1, 6 bases. The germline V gene encodes CDR1 GTSNPN and CDR2 SVGIG (reference sequence). CDR3 size: 14 residues. V dropped 1 base and J dropped 6 bases, with 13 bases sitting between them.